The T cell receptor (beta chain) under discussion was sequenced for a study of lung T cells in sarcoidosis with Löfgren's syndrome. Study outcomes and limitations: Shared TRAV12-1 and TRBV2 CDR3 motifs were reported across several patients. Versus controls, Löfgren's syndrome patients reportedly showed TRAV12-1 and TRBV2 as most expanded. TRAV12-1 preferentially paired with TRBV2, with homologous CDR3s.

The CDR3 is 15 amino acids. Trimming took 3 bases from V and 4 from J, leaving 13 bases between them. CDR1 and CDR2 (germline): SGHNT, YENEEA. TCRdb redid the calling of the reads with MiXCR, one entry per CDR3 protein. The sample holds around 9,600 distinct CDR3 sequences, about 20% seen once. Regarding this clonotype: Its cognate antigen is unknown.

The sample taken for sequencing was CD4+ T cells from bronchoalveolar lavage. The TCR originated in a human donor with sarcoidosis (Löfgren's syndrome or another form), or a control subject (not recorded which). The chain couples TRBV11-3 to TRBJ2-1, with TRBD2 as a possible D gene (5 bases). CDR3 protein: CASSLGGSNYNEQFF. In DNA form, the CDR3 reads TGTGCCAGCAGCTTGGGCGGGTCGAATTACAATGAGCAGTTCTTC. Full variable domain (missing parts from reference TRBV11-3 and TRBJ2-1): EAGVVQSPRYKIIEKKQPVAFWCNPISGHNTLYWYLQNLGQGPELLIRYENEEAVDDSQLPKDRFSAERLKGVDSTLKIQPAELGDSAVYLCASSLGGSNYNEQFFGPGTRLTVL.